This paragraph covers one T cell receptor beta chain sequence. Its antigen is undetermined. With 0 bases removed from V and 7 bases from J, the gap between germline ends came to 4 bases. The CDR3 sequence is 13 residues long. Per the germline V gene, CDR1 is SGHTA and CDR2 is FQGNSA. The isolated RNA, all of it, was reverse transcribed, so expressed TCRB transcripts were what got sequenced. Method: immunoSEQ multiplex PCR; TCRdb's copy keeps in-frame clones and lacks some. Of 300,000 to 450,000 clones listed, around 13% were seen once; the top ten hold approximately 0.011%. The sample originates from a study of beta chain features in type 1 diabetes. Purity (above 98%) was reached by all sorted populations. Study-level findings and limits: Moderately but significantly shorter TCRB CDR3s were found in Type 1 diabetes patients in all four CD4+ subsets. These data did not resolve whether HLA type affects TCRB rearrangement.

V is TRBV7-2 and J is TRBJ1-6; D gene ambiguous. The clonotype comes from a woman aged 18-29 years with type 1 diabetes. The sequenced sample consisted of naive CD4+ T cells from blood. CDR3 sequence (DNA): TGTGCCAGCAGCTTAGCCTCCAATTCACCCCTCCACTTT. Protein: CASSLASNSPLHF. Based on the CDR3 plus reference TRBV7-2 and TRBJ1-6, the full variable domain is GAGVSQSPSNKVTEKGKDVELRCDPISGHTALYWYRQSLGQGLEFLIYFQGNSAPDKSGLPSDRFSAERTGGSVSTLTIQRTQQEDSAVYLCASSLASNSPLHFGNGTRLTVT.